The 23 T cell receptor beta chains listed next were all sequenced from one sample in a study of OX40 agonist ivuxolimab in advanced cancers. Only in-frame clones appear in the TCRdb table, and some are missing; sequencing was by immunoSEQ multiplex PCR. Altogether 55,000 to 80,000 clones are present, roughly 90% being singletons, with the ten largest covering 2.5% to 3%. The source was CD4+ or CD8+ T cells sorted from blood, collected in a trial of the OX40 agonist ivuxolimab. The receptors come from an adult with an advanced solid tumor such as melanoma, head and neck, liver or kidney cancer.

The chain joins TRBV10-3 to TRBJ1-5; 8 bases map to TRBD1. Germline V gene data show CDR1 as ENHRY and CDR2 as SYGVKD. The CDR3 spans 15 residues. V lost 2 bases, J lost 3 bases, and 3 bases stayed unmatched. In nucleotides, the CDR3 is TGTGCCATCAGTGAGGGGGGACAGGTCAATCAGCCCCAGCATTTT. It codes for CAISEGGQVNQPQHF.

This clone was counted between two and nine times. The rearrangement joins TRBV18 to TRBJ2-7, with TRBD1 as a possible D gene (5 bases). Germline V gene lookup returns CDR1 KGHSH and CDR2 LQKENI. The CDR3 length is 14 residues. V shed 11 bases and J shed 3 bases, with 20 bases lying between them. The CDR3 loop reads CAPPAPTDHYEQYF. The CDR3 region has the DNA TGTGCCCCACCCGCCCCGACAGACCACTACGAGCAGTACTTC.

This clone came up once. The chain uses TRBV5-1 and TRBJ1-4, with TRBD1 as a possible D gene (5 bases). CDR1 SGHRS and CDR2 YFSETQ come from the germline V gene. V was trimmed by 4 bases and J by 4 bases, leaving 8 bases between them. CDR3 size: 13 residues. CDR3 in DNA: TGCGCCAGCAGCCAGGGAGTTAATGAAAAACTGTTTTTT. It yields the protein CASSQGVNEKLFF.

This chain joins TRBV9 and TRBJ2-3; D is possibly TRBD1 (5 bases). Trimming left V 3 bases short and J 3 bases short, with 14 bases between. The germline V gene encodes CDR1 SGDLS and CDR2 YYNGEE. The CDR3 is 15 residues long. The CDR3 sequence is CASSAIGVGTDTQYF. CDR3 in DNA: TGTGCCAGCAGCGCAATAGGGGTTGGGACAGATACGCAGTATTTT.

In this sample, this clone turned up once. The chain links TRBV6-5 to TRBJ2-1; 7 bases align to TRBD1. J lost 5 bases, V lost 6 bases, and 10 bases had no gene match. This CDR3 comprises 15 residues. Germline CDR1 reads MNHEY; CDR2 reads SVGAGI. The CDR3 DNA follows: TGTGCCAGCAGACCACAGGGGAGTGTGCACAATGAGCAGTTCTTC. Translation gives CASRPQGSVHNEQFF.

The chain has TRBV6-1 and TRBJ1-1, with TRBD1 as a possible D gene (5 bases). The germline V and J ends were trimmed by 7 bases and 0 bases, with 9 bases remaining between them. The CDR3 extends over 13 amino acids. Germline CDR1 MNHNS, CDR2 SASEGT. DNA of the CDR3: TGTGCCAGCATGTGGACACTGAACACTGAAGCTTTCTTT. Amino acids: CASMWTLNTEAFF.

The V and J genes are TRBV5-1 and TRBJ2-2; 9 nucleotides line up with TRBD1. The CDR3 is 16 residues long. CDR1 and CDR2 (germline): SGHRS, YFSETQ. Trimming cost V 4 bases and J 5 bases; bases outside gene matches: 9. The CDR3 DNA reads TGCGCCAGCAGCGAGGGGTCACAGGGGGCGACCGGGGAGCTGTTTTTT. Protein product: CASSEGSQGATGELFF.

CDR3 loop: CASSPGLGTAYHEQYF. The CDR3 DNA sequence: TGTGCCAGCAGCCCGGGGCTGGGGACAGCCTACCACGAGCAGTACTTC. The rearrangement links TRBV7-9 to TRBJ2-7; 7 bases match TRBD1. The ends lost 5 bases at V and 5 bases at J; junction bases unmatched: 15. CDR3 size: 16 residues. Germline-derived CDR1 and CDR2 are SEHNR and FQNEAQ (reference sequence).

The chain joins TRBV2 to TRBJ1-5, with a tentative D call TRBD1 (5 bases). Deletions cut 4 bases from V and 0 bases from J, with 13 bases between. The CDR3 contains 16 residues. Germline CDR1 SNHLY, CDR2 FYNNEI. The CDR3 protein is CASSGGVRNSNQPQHF. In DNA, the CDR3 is TGTGCCAGCAGTGGAGGGGTCAGAAATAGCAATCAGCCCCAGCATTTT.

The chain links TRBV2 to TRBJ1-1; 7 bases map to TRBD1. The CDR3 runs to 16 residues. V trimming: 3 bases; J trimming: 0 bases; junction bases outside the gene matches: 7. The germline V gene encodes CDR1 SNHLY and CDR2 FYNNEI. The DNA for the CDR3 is TGTGCCAGCAGTGAGACAGGGCACACTATGAACACTGAAGCTTTCTTT. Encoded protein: CASSETGHTMNTEAFF.

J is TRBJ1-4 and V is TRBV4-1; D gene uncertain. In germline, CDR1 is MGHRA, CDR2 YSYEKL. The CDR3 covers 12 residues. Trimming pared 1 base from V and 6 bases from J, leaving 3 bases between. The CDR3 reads CASSQAYEKLFF. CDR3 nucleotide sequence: TGCGCCAGCAGCCAAGCCTATGAAAAACTGTTTTTT.

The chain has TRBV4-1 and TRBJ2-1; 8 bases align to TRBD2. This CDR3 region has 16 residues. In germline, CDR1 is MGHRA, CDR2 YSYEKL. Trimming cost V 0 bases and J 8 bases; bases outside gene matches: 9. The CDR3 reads CASSQDPGGGAHEQFF. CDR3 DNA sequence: TGCGCCAGCAGCCAAGATCCGGGGGGGGGCGCCCATGAGCAGTTCTTC.

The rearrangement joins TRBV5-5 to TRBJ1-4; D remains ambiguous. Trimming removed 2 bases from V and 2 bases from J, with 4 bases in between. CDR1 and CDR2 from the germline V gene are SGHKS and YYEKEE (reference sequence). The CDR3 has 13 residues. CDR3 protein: CASSFLTNEKLFF. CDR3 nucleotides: TGTGCCAGCAGCTTCCTTACTAATGAAAAACTGTTTTTT.

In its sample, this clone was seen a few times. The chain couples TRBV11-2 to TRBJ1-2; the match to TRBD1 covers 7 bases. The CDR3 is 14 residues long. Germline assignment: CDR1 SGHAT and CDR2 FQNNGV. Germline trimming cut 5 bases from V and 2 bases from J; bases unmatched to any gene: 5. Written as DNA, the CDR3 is TGTGCCAGCAGCCCCTCGGGACAGAACTATGGCTACACCTTC. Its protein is CASSPSGQNYGYTF.

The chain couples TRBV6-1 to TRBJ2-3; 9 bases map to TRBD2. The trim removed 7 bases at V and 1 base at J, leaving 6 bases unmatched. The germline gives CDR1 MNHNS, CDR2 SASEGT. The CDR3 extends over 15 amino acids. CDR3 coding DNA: TGTGCCAGCACCCGCTTAGCGGGGGGCACAGATACGCAGTATTTT. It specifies CASTRLAGGTDTQYF.

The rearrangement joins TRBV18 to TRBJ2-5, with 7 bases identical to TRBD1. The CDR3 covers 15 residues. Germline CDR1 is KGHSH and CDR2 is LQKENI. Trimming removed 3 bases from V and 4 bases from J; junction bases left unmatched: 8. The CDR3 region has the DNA TGTGCCAGCTCACCTCAGGGGGTCTCCGGAGAGACCCAGTACTTC. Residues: CASSPQGVSGETQYF.

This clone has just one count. CDR3 DNA sequence: TGCGCCAGCAGCTTGGAGAGTGATGAGCAGTTCTTC. As protein: CASSLESDEQFF. This chain connects TRBV5-1 to TRBJ2-1; D not resolved. The CDR3 totals 12 residues. Germline CDR1 and CDR2: SGHRS and YFSETQ. The V end lost 0 bases, the J end lost 8 bases, and 6 bases lay between the germline ends. Variable domain in full (rest from reference TRBV5-1 and TRBJ2-1): KAGVTQTPRYLIKTRGQQVTLSCSPISGHRSVSWYQQTPGQGLQFLFEYFSETQRNKGNFPGRFSGRQFSNSRSEMNVSTLELGDSALYLCASSLESDEQFFGPGTRLTVL.

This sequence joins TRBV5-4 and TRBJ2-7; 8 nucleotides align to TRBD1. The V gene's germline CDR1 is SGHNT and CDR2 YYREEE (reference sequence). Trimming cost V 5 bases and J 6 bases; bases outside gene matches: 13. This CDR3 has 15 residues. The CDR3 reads CASRTPGQERCEQYF. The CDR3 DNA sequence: TGTGCCAGCAGGACACCGGGACAGGAGAGATGCGAGCAGTACTTC.

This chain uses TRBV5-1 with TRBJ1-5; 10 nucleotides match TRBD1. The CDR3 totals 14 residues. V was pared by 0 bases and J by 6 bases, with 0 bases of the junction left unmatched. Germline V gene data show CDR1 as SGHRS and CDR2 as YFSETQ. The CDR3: CASSLGDRGQPQHF. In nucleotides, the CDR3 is TGCGCCAGCAGCTTGGGGGACAGGGGTCAGCCCCAGCATTTT.

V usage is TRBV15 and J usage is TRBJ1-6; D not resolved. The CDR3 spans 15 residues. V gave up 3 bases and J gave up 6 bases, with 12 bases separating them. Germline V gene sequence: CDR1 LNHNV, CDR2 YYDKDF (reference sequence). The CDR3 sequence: CATSSERASNSPLHF. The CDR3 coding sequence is TGTGCCACCAGCAGTGAGAGAGCTTCTAATTCACCCCTCCACTTT.

The CDR3 reads CASSLEPEVYGYTF. The CDR3 coding sequence is TGCGCCAGCAGCTTGGAGCCAGAGGTTTATGGCTACACCTTC. The rearrangement uses TRBV5-1 and TRBJ1-2, with D hard to call. Trimming took off 0 bases at V and 5 bases at J, with 11 bases between the two ends. This CDR3 is 14 amino acids long. CDR1 and CDR2 (germline): SGHRS, YFSETQ.

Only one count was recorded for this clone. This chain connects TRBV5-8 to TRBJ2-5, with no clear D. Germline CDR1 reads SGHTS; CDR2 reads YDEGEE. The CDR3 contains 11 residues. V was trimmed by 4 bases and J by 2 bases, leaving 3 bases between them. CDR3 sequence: CASSMQETQYF. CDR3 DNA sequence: TGTGCCAGCAGCATGCAAGAGACCCAGTACTTC.

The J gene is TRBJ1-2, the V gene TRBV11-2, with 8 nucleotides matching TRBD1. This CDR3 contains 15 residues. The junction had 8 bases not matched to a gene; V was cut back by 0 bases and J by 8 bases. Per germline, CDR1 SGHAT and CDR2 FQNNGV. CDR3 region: CASSLEAGQGSGYTF. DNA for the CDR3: TGTGCCAGCAGCTTAGAAGCTGGACAGGGATCCGGCTACACCTTC.